The clone carrying this TCR beta chain has ten or more counts. Its antigen is unknown. The data belong to a study of neurological immune-mediated disorders. About the study: Of the roughly 34 patients who had multiple sclerosis, about 30 had the relapsing-remitting form and 3 had the secondary progressive form.

General observations from the study: A possible signature appeared as one related-CDR3 cluster, in which phylogenetic grouping placed the repertoires of 18 of 34 multiple sclerosis patients.

The CDR3 length is 15 residues. V lost 4 bases, J lost 8 bases, and 20 bases lay in between. Germline V lookup: CDR1 SGHRS, CDR2 YFSETQ. By 5'RACE with 10-nucleotide random UMIs, the cDNA was made. TCRdb re-called the 5' RACE reads with MiXCR, one entry per CDR3 protein. The sample has some 38,000 distinct CDR3 sequences; roughly 3.8% are singletons. J is TRBJ2-3 and V is TRBV5-1; no firm D call. Sequenced material: PBMCs. This receptor was taken from a man aged 25 to 45 with multiple sclerosis. The DNA of the CDR3 is TGCGCCAGCAGCCTCGAGCCCAGTGTCCCGGGTACGCAGTATTTT. Its protein is CASSLEPSVPGTQYF.